This entry is about one T cell receptor (beta chain). This specimen comes from a study of blood T cell repertoires in COVID-19. Unmatched junction bases numbered 3, after V lost 6 bases and J lost 1 base. Germline values: CDR1 SNHLY, CDR2 FYNNEI. The CDR3 is 14 amino acids. The method was immunoSEQ multiplex PCR; TCRdb's version includes in-frame clones alone and lacks a portion of them. This table has around 150,000 clones, 80% appearing once. Source material: PBMCs or T cells enriched from blood (not recorded which). The chain links TRBV2 to TRBJ2-3, with TRBD2 identical over 8 bases. This receptor was taken from a woman between 55 and 75 years old who had recovered from COVID-19. CDR3 in DNA: TGTGCCAGCAGCGATAGCGGGGGCACAGATACGCAGTATTTT. Translated, it gives CASSDSGGTDTQYF.